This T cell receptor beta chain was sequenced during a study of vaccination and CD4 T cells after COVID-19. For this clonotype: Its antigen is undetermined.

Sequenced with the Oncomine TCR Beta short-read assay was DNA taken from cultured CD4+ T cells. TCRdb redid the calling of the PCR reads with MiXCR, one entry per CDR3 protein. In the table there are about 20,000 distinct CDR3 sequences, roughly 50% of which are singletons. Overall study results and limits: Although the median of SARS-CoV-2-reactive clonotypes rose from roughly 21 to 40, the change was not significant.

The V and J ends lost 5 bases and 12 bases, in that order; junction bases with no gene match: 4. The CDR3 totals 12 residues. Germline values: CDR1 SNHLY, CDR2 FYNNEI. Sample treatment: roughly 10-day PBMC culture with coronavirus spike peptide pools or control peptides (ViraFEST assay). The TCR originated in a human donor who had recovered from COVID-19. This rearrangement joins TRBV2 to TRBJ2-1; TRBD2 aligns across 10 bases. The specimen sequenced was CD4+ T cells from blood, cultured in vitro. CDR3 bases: TGTGCCAGCAGTCTAGCGGGGGTTGGGCAGTTCTTC. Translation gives CASSLAGVGQFF.